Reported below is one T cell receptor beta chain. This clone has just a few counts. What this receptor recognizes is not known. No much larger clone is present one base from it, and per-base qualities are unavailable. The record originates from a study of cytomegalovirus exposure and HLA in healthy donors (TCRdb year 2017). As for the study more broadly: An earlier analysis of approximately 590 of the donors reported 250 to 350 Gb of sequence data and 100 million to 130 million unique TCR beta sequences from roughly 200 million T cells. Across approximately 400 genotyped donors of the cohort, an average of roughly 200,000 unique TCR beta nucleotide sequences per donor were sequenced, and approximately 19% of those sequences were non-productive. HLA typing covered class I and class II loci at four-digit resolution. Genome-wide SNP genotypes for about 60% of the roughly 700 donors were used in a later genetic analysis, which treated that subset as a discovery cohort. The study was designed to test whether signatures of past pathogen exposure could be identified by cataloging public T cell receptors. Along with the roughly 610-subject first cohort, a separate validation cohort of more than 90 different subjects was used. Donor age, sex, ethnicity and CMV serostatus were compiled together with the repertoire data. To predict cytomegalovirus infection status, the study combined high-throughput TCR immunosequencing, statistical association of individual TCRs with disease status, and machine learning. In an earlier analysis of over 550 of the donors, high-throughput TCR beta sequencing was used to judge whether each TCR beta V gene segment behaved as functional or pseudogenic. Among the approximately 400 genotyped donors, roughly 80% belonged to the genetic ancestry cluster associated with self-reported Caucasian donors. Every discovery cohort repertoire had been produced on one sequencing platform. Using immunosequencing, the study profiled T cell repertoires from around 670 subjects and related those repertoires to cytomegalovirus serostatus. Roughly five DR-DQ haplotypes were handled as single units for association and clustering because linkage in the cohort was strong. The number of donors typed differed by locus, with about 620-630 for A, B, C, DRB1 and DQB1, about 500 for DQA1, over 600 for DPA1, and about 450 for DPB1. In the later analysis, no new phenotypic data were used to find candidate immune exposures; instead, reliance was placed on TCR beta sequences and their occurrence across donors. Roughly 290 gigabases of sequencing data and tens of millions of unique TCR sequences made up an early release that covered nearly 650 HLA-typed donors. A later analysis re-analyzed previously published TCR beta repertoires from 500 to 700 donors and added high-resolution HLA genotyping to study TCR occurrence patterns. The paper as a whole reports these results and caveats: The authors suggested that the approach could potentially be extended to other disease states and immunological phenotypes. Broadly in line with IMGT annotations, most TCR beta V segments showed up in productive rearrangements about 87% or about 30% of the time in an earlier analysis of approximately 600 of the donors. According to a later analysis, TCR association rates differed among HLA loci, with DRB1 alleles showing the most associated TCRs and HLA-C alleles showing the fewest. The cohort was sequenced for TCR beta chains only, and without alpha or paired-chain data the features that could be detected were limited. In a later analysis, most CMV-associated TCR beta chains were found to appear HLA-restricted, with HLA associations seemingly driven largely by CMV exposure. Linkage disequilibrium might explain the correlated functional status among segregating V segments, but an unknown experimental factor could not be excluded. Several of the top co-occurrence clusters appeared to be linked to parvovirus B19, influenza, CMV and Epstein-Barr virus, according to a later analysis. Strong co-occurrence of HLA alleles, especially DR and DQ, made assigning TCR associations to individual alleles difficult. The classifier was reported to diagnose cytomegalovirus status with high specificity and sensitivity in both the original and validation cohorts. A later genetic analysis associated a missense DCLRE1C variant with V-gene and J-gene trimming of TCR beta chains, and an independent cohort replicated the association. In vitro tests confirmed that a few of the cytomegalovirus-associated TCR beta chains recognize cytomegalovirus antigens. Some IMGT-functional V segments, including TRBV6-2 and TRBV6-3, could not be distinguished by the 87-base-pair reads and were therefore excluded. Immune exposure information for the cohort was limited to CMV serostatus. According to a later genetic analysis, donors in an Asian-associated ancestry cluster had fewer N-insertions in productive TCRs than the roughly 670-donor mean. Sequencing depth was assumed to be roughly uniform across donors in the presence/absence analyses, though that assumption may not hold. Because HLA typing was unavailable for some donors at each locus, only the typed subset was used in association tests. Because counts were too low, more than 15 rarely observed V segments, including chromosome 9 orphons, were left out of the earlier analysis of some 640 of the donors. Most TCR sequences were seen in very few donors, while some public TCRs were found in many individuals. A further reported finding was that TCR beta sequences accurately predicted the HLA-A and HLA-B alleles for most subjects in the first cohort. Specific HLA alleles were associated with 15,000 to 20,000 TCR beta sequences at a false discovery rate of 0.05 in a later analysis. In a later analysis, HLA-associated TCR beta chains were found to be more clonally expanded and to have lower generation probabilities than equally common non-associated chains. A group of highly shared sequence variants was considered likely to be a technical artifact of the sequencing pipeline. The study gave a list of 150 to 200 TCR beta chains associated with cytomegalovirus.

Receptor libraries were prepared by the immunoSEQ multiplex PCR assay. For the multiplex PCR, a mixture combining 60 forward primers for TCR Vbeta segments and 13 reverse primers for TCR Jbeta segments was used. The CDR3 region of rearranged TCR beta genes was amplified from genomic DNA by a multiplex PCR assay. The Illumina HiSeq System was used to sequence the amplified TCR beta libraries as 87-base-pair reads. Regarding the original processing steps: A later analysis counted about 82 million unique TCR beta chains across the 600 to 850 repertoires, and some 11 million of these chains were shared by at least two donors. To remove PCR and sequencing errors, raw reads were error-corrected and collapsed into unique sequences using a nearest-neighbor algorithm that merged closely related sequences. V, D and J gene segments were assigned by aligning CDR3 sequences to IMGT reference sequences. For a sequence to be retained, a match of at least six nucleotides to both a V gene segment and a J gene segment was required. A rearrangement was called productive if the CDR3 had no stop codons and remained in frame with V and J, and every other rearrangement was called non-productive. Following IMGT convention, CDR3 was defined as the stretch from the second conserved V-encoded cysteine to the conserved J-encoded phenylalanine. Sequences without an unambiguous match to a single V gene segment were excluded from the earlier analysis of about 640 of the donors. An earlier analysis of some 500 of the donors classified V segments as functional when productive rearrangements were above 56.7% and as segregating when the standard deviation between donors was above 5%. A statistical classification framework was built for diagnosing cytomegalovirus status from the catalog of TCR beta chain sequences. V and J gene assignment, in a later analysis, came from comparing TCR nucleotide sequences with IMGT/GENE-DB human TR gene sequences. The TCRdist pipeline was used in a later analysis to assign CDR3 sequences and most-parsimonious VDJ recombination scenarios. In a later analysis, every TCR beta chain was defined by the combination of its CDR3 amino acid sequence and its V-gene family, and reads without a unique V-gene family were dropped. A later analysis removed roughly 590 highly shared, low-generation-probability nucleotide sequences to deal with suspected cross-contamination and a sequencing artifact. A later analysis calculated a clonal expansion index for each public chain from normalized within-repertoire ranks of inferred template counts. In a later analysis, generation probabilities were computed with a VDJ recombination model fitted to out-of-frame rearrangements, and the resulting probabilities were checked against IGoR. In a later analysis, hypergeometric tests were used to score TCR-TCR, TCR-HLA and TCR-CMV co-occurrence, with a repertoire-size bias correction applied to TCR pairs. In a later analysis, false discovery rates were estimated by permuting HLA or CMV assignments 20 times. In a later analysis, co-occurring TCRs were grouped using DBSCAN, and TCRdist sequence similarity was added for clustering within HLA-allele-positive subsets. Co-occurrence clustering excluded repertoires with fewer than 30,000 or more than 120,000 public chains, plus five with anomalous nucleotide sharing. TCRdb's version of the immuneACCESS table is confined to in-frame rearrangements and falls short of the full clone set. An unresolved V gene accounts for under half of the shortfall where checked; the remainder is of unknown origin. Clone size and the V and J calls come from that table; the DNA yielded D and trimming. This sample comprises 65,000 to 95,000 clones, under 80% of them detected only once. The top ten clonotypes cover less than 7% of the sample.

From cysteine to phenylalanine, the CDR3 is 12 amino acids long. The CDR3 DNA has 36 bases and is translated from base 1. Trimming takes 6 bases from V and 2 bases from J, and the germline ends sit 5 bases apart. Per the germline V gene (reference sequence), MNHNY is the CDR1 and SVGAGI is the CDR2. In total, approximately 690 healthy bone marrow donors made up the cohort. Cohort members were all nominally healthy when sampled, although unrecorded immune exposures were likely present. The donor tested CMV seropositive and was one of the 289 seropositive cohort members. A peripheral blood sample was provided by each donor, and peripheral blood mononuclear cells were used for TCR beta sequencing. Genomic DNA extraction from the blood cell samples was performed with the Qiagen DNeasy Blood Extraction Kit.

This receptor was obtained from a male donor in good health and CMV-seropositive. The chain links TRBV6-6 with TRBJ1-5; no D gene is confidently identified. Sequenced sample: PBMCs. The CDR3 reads CASRLGNQPQHF. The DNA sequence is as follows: TGTGCCAGCAGGTTAGGCAATCAGCCCCAGCATTTT.